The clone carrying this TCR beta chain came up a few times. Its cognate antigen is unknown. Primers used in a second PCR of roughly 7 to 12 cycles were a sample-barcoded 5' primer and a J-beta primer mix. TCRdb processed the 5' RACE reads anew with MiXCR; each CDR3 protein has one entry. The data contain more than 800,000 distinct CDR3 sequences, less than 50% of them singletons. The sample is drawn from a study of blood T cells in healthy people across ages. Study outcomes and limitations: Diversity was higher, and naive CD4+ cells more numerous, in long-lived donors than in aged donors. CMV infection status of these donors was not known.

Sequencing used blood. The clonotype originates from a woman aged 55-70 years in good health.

The CDR3 sequence is CASSLATRSNEQFF. The DNA of the CDR3 is TGCGCCAGCAGCTTGGCGACTAGGTCCAATGAGCAGTTCTTC. The rearrangement uses TRBV5-1 and TRBJ2-1; a weak D match, TRBD2 (6 bases). The V and J ends lost 0 bases and 6 bases respectively, with 10 bases between them. The CDR3 is 14 residues long. Germline-derived CDR1 and CDR2 are SGHRS and YFSETQ.